A single sample is the source of the 19 T cell receptor beta chains below, sequenced in a study of identical twins. TCRdb re-called the 5' RACE reads through MiXCR, storing one row per CDR3 protein. The sample has hundreds of thousands of distinct CDR3 sequences; about 18% are singletons. The sample was also linked to a second study, of T cells expressing NK-cell markers.

The sample taken for sequencing was PBMCs. The receptors originated from a woman younger than 30 in good health.

The V and J genes are TRBV5-1 and TRBJ2-3, with D unclear. The germline V gene has CDR1 SGHRS and CDR2 YFSETQ. V dropped 1 base and J dropped 0 bases, with 9 bases sitting between them. The CDR3 has 15 amino acids. The CDR3 is CASSLLATSTDTQYF. Written as DNA, the CDR3 is TGCGCCAGCAGCTTGCTCGCCACCAGCACAGATACGCAGTATTTT.

The chain combines TRBV5-5 with TRBJ2-6, with 8 bases fitting TRBD1. Germline lookup yields CDR1 SGHKS and CDR2 YYEKEE (reference sequence). This CDR3 comprises 16 residues. With 2 bases clipped from V and 2 bases from J, the junction kept 3 bases outside the gene matches. CDR3 coding DNA: TGTGCCAGCAGCTTCCTCAGGGGGCCTGGGGCCAACGTCCTGACTTTC. Protein sequence: CASSFLRGPGANVLTF. The whole variable domain, filled in from reference TRBV5-5 and TRBJ2-6, reads DAGVTQSPTHLIKTRGQQVTLRCSPISGHKSVSWYQQVLGQGPQFIFQYYEKEERGRGNFPDRFSARQFPNYSSELNVNALLLGDSALYLCASSFLRGPGANVLTFGAGSRLTVL.

The gene calls are TRBV6-5 and TRBJ2-7; 9 bases map to TRBD2. Germline CDR1 MNHEY, CDR2 SVGAGI. This CDR3 spans 11 amino acids. With V trimmed by 7 bases and J by 9 bases, 4 bases remained unmatched. CDR3: CASNLAGRQYF. DNA for the CDR3: TGTGCCAGCAATCTAGCGGGGAGGCAGTACTTC.

The V and J genes are TRBV12-3 or TRBV12-4 and TRBJ2-5; 9 bases fit TRBD2. CDR3 length: 16 residues. With V trimmed by 0 bases and J by 1 base, 3 bases remained unmatched. The CDR3: CASSLALAGIQETQYF. CDR3 sequence (DNA): TGTGCCAGCAGTTTAGCTCTAGCGGGGATCCAAGAGACCCAGTACTTC.

This clonotype came up a few times. This sequence joins TRBV19 and TRBJ2-7; TRBD1 matches 7 bases. J lost 0 bases, V lost 4 bases, and 3 bases had no gene match. CDR3 size: 14 residues. CDR1 is LNHDA and CDR2 is SQIVND in the germline V gene (reference sequence). The CDR3 loop reads CASSTGQVSYEQYF. CDR3 DNA: TGTGCCAGTAGTACCGGACAGGTCTCCTACGAGCAGTACTTC.

This clonotype occurred many times. This chain joins TRBV12-3 or TRBV12-4 and TRBJ2-7, with unresolved D. Trimming shortened V by 2 bases and J by 0 bases, and 8 bases separated the two germline ends. CDR3 length: 14 amino acids. The CDR3 DNA is TGTGCCAGCAGTTTAAGACCACACTCCTACGAGCAGTACTTC. Residues: CASSLRPHSYEQYF.

The chain recombines TRBV3-1 with TRBJ2-3; D gene ambiguous. The CDR3 is made up of 13 amino acids. V was shortened by 1 base and J by 5 bases, with 7 bases between the two germline ends. In germline, CDR1 is LGHDT, CDR2 YNNKEL (reference sequence). CDR3 sequence: CASSQAPQDTQYF. The CDR3 nucleotides read TGTGCCAGCAGCCAAGCCCCACAAGATACGCAGTATTTT.

This rearrangement joins TRBV4-2 to TRBJ2-3; 10 nucleotides line up with TRBD2. The V segment lost 1 base and the J segment 1 base; nucleotides outside the gene matches: 5. The CDR3 length is 17 residues. Germline loops: CDR1 LGHNA, CDR2 YNFKEQ. The CDR3 coding sequence is TGTGCCAGCAGCCAAGGTAGCGGGGGGACCCGCACAGATACGCAGTATTTT. Translation: CASSQGSGGTRTDTQYF.

The rearrangement links TRBV20-1 to TRBJ2-1, with 8 positions matching TRBD2. With 2 bases clipped from V and 2 bases from J, the junction kept 8 bases outside the gene matches. This CDR3 spans 16 amino acids. Germline CDR1 DFQATT, CDR2 SNEGSKA (reference sequence). The CDR3, as DNA: TGCAGTGCTAGATATCAGGGTAGCGGGACCTACAATGAGCAGTTCTTC. Its protein is CSARYQGSGTYNEQFF.

The chain joins TRBV10-3 to TRBJ2-1, with D possibly TRBD2 on 5 matching bases. Germline loops: CDR1 ENHRY, CDR2 SYGVKD. The CDR3 contains 13 residues. V lost 2 bases to trimming and J lost 7 bases, with 9 bases between them. CDR3 sequence (DNA): TGTGCCATCAGTGAGCGGGGATGGAATGAGCAGTTCTTC. Amino acids: CAISERGWNEQFF.

This clonotype was counted a few times. The chain joins TRBV6-6 to TRBJ1-1; no clear D. This CDR3 is 13 amino acids long. Between the trimmed V and J ends, which lost 4 bases and 1 base, there was a span of 7 bases. Germline CDR1 MNHNY, CDR2 SVGAGI (reference sequence). CDR3 sequence: CASSSVGNTEAFF. The DNA for the CDR3 is TGTGCCAGCAGTTCAGTGGGGAACACTGAAGCTTTCTTT.

The chain joins TRBV6-1 to TRBJ2-7; TRBD2 matches at 9 bases. Germline CDR1 MNHNS, CDR2 SASEGT. The CDR3 is 15 residues long. Germline trimming cut 6 bases from V and 2 bases from J; bases unmatched to any gene: 8. The CDR3 reads CASSQVAGDTYEQYF. The CDR3 DNA follows: TGTGCCAGCAGCCAGGTAGCGGGGGATACCTACGAGCAGTACTTC.

This clonotype was seen only a few times. The rearrangement links TRBV6-5 to TRBJ1-6, with D perhaps matching TRBD1 (6 bases). This CDR3 has 18 residues. The germline CDR1 and CDR2 sequences are MNHEY and SVGAGI. With 6 bases removed from V and 0 bases from J, the gap between germline ends came to 18 bases. The CDR3 DNA reads TGTGCCAGCAGCTACCGACAGGACGGAGGCTCCTATAATTCACCCCTCCACTTT. This sequence encodes CASSYRQDGGSYNSPLHF.

In this sample, this clonotype turned up a few times. This chain connects TRBV5-6 to TRBJ1-2; D perhaps matches TRBD1 (5 bases). Germline V gene sequence: CDR1 SGHDT, CDR2 YYEEEE. This CDR3 contains 14 residues. The V gene lost 4 bases and the J gene lost 6 bases, with 16 bases spanning the gap. CDR3 coding DNA: TGTGCCAGCAGCATCGGGACGGCTGGGGATGGCTACACCTTC. Amino acids: CASSIGTAGDGYTF.

This sequence joins TRBV20-1 and TRBJ2-3; unclear D gene. V dropped 1 base and J dropped 2 bases, with 19 bases sitting between them. The CDR3 is 17 amino acids. Looked up from germline, CDR1 is DFQATT and CDR2 is SNEGSKA (reference sequence). As DNA, the CDR3 is TGCAGTGCTAGAGCTATGGGTAGCCCAGGCCTCACAGATACGCAGTATTTT. This codes for CSARAMGSPGLTDTQYF.

This clonotype came up many times. The chain couples TRBV20-1 to TRBJ2-1, with 7 positions matching TRBD2. The V and J ends lost 2 bases and 3 bases, in that order; junction bases with no gene match: 7. CDR3 length equals 15 residues. The germline CDR1 and CDR2 sequences are DFQATT and SNEGSKA (reference sequence). Written as DNA, the CDR3 is TGCAGTGCTAGAACGGCTAGCGGAAACTACAATGAGCAGTTCTTC. Its translation: CSARTASGNYNEQFF.

The rearrangement uses TRBV20-1 and TRBJ2-5, with 10 nucleotides matching TRBD2. Germline V CDR1 and CDR2: DFQATT, SNEGSKA (reference sequence). This CDR3 comprises 15 residues. After removal of 3 bases from V and 2 bases from J, the junction contained 6 bases not matched to a gene. CDR3 amino acids: CSARGGTSVQETQYF. CDR3 sequence (DNA): TGCAGTGCTAGGGGCGGGACTAGCGTTCAAGAGACCCAGTACTTC.

This clonotype was detected a few times. The chain uses TRBV29-1 and TRBJ2-1, with D uncertain. This CDR3 has 12 amino acids. Germline V lookup: CDR1 SQVTM, CDR2 ANQGSEA. Between the trimmed V and J ends, which lost 4 bases and 5 bases, there was a span of 9 bases. CDR3 sequence: CSVVGVNNEQFF. The CDR3 DNA follows: TGCAGCGTTGTTGGGGTGAACAATGAGCAGTTCTTC.

This clonotype was seen a handful of times. The chain joins TRBV24-1 to TRBJ2-1, with a weak D call TRBD2 (5 bases). CDR1 is KGHDR and CDR2 is SFDVKD in the germline V gene. The V end was cut by 6 bases, the J end by 7 bases, with 12 bases between. CDR3 length equals 13 residues. The CDR3 sequence: CATSPGWGNEQFF. The CDR3 DNA reads TGTGCCACCAGTCCGGGGTGGGGTAATGAGCAGTTCTTC.